These 17 T cell receptor beta chains came from one sample sequenced in a study of blood T cells in healthy people across ages. Alongside a J-beta primer mix, a sample-barcoded 5' primer served in a second PCR lasting about 7 to 11 cycles. Using its own MiXCR run on the 5' RACE reads, TCRdb lists one record per CDR3 protein. The sample shows hundreds of thousands of distinct CDR3 sequences, 21% of them seen only once. Material: blood. All receptors derive from a man aged 65 to 79 in good health.

This chain uses TRBV12-5 with TRBJ2-3, with 9 bases matching TRBD2. Germline lookup yields CDR1 LGHNT and CDR2 FRNRAP. After removal of 3 bases from V and 3 bases from J, the junction contained 4 bases not matched to a gene. The CDR3 contains 15 residues. The CDR3 DNA sequence: TGTGCTAGTGGTTTCCTGACTAGCGGTACAGATACGCAGTATTTT. Protein sequence: CASGFLTSGTDTQYF.

This chain links TRBV7-6 with TRBJ1-3; no clear D gene. The CDR3 has 16 amino acids. Germline V gives CDR1 SGHVS, CDR2 FNYEAQ. Trimming removed 2 bases from V and 0 bases from J, with 11 bases in between. The CDR3 protein is CASSLMAVGSGNTIYF. CDR3 DNA sequence: TGTGCCAGCAGCTTAATGGCAGTCGGCTCTGGAAACACCATATATTTT.

CDR3 region: CASSQEVQGHGYTF. The DNA for the CDR3 is TGCGCCAGCAGCCAAGAGGTACAGGGGCATGGCTACACCTTC. The V and J genes are TRBV4-1 and TRBJ1-2, with TRBD1 matching over 7 bases. V dropped 0 bases and J dropped 6; count of bases not matched to a gene: 4. The CDR3 covers 14 residues. From germline, CDR1 is MGHRA and CDR2 YSYEKL.

This clonotype was seen a handful of times. The chain links TRBV19 to TRBJ1-5, with 8 positions matching TRBD1. This CDR3 is 19 amino acids long. Trimming cost V 0 bases and J 3 bases; bases outside gene matches: 13. Germline assignment: CDR1 LNHDA and CDR2 SQIVND (reference sequence). CDR3 protein: CASSIEGLRGTGSNQPQHF. CDR3 DNA sequence: TGTGCCAGTAGTATAGAAGGGCTTCGCGGGACAGGATCCAATCAGCCCCAGCATTTT.

This clonotype was detected a few times. This chain links TRBV28 with TRBJ1-2, with 10 bases lining up with TRBD1. The CDR3 length is 15 residues. Germline-derived CDR1 and CDR2 are MDHEN and SYDVKM. Trimming cost V 7 bases and J 3 bases; bases outside gene matches: 8. The CDR3 DNA reads as TGTGCCAGCACCACCACGGGACAGGGGTACTATGGCTACACCTTC. Amino acids: CASTTTGQGYYGYTF.

The chain has TRBV14 and TRBJ2-2; 11 bases map to TRBD2. The J segment lost 4 bases and the V segment lost 0 bases, leaving 10 bases of the junction unmatched. There are 19 residues in the CDR3. Per germline, CDR1 SGHDN and CDR2 FVKESK. CDR3 sequence: CASSQDLSSGRAVTGELFF. The CDR3 DNA sequence: TGTGCCAGCAGCCAAGATCTAAGTAGCGGGAGGGCCGTCACCGGGGAGCTGTTTTTT.

Concerning this clonotype: A much larger clonotype is one base distant, so this may be a read error. The chain employs TRBV10-3 and TRBJ2-1, with TRBD2 as a possible D gene (5 bases). V gave up 5 bases and J gave up 8 bases, with 16 bases separating them. This CDR3 is built from 14 residues. Germline assignment: CDR1 ENHRY and CDR2 SYGVKD. CDR3 region: CAISYGLSNDEQFF. DNA for the CDR3: TGTGCCATCAGTTATGGACTCAGCAACGATGAGCAGTTCTTC.

In nucleotides, the CDR3 is TGTGCCAGCAGCTTACCTAGCGGATTTTACAATGAGCAGTTCTTC. Translated: CASSLPSGFYNEQFF. The J gene is TRBJ2-5, the V gene TRBV7-9; 7 bases map to TRBD2. The end of the DNA fits TRBJ2-1 better, so the J call may be wrong. CDR1 is SEHNR, CDR2 FQNEAQ, per germline (reference sequence). CDR3 size: 15 residues.

This clonotype was recorded a few times. The junction does not match germline at one end; this may be a read error. The chain combines TRBV11-2 with TRBJ2-7, with TRBD2 identical over 8 bases. Germline values: CDR1 SGHAT, CDR2 FQNNGV. The CDR3 runs to 14 residues. DNA for the CDR3: TGTGCCAGCAGCCCTAGCGGGCTGACCTACGAGCGGTACTTC. Protein: CASSPSGLTYERYF.

This chain connects TRBV20-1 to TRBJ1-1; 7 bases agree with TRBD1. The CDR3 length is 12 residues. Germline-derived CDR1 and CDR2 are DFQATT and SNEGSKA (reference sequence). Trimming at V came to 4 bases and at J to 8 bases, leaving 7 bases not matched to a gene. CDR3 nucleotide sequence: TGCAGTGCTACCCCCCAGGGGGGAGAAGCTTTCTTT. Translating gives CSATPQGGEAFF.

The chain links TRBV7-2 to TRBJ2-7; no reliable D call. The CDR3 extends over 15 amino acids. The germline CDR1 and CDR2 sequences are SGHTA and FQGNSA. V was clipped by 4 bases and J by 0 bases, with 13 bases between them. As DNA, the CDR3 is TGTGCCAGCAGCTCCCGGACGGGTAGCTCCTACGAGCAGTACTTC. This sequence encodes CASSSRTGSSYEQYF.

The J gene is TRBJ2-2, the V gene TRBV12-3 or TRBV12-4; 7 bases are shared with TRBD2. Trimming took 5 bases from V and 1 from J; bases not matched to a gene: 7. This CDR3 comprises 16 residues. CDR3 nucleotide sequence: TGTGCCAGCAGTACCTCTAGCGGACGGAACACCGGGGAGCTGTTTTTT. Its translation is CASSTSSGRNTGELFF.

This chain uses TRBV4-1 with TRBJ2-1; 9 nucleotides line up with TRBD1. The germline V gene has CDR1 MGHRA and CDR2 YSYEKL. Germline trimming cut 4 bases from V and 8 bases from J; bases unmatched to any gene: 9. The length of the CDR3 is 15 residues. CDR3 bases: TGCGCCAGCAGCCCCGGGACAGGGCAGATTTATGAGCAGTTCTTC. It codes for CASSPGTGQIYEQFF.

This clonotype was counted at least ten times. This chain connects TRBV7-2 to TRBJ2-7; D uncertain. Germline V gives CDR1 SGHTA, CDR2 FQGNSA. CDR3 length equals 14 residues. Trimming cost V 1 base and J 4 bases, with 11 bases left between them. Here the CDR3 DNA reads TGTGCCAGCAGCTTAGAGGCAGGCGATTACGAGCAGTACTTC. Protein: CASSLEAGDYEQYF.

This clonotype showed up just a few times. Sequence at one end of the junction differs from germline and may be a read error. The V and J genes are TRBV7-3 and TRBJ2-1; TRBD2 is a possible D gene (6 bases). The germline V gene has CDR1 SGHTA and CDR2 FQGTGA. The CDR3 contains 13 residues. The CDR3 loop reads CTSSLDYNNEQFF. The CDR3 nucleotides are TGTACCAGCAGCTTGGACTACAACAATGAGCAGTTCTTC.

V and J are TRBV29-1 and TRBJ2-7, with 10 bases aligning to TRBD1. The CDR3 is made up of 13 amino acids. CDR1 is SQVTM, CDR2 ANQGSEA, per germline. Germline trimming cut 5 bases from V and 6 bases from J; bases unmatched to any gene: 7. CDR3 sequence reads: CSVWDRGGSEQYF. The DNA for the CDR3 is TGCAGCGTTTGGGACAGGGGAGGCAGCGAGCAGTACTTC.

This clonotype was counted ten times or more. The CDR3 sequence: CASSFSGAGYGYTF. The CDR3, as DNA: TGTGCCAGCAGCTTTTCCGGCGCCGGTTATGGCTACACCTTC. This rearrangement joins TRBV5-5 to TRBJ1-2; unclear D gene. CDR1 and CDR2 from the germline V gene are SGHKS and YYEKEE (reference sequence). The CDR3 extends over 14 amino acids. V gave up 2 bases and J gave up 5 bases, with 13 bases separating them.